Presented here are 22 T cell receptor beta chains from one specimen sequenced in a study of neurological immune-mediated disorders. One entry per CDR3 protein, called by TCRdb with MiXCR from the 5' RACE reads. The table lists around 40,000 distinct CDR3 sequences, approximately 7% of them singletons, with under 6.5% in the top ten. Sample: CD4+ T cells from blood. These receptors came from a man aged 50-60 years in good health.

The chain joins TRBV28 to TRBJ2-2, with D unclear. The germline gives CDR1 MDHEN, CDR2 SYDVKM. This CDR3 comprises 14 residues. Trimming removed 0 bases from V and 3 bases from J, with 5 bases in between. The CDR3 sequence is CASSLWLDTGELFF. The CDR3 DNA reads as TGTGCCAGCAGTTTATGGCTGGACACCGGGGAGCTGTTTTTT.

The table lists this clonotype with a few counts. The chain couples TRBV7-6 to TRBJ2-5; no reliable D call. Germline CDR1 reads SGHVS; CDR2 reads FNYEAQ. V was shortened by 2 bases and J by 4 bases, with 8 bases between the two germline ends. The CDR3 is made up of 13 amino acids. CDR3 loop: CASSLRIVETQYF. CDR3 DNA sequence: TGTGCCAGCAGCTTAAGAATCGTAGAGACCCAGTACTTC. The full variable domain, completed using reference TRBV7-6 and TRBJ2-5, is GAGVSQSPRYKVTKRGQDVALRCDPISGHVSLYWYRQALGQGPEFLTYFNYEAQQDKSGLPNDRFSAERPEGSISTLTIQRTEQRDSAMYRCASSLRIVETQYFGPGTRLLVL.

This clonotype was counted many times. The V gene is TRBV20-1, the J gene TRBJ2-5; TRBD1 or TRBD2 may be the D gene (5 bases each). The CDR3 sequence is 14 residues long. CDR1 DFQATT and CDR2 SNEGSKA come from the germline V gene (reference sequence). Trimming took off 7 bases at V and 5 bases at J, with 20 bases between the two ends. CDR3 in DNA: TGCAGTGTCCTGCCTGGGGGTGGCGGGGAGACCCAGTACTTC. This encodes CSVLPGGGGETQYF.

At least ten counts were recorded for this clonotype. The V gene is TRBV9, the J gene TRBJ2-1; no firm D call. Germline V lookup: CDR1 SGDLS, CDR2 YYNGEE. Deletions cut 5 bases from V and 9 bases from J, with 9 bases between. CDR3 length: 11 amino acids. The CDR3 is CASSLAVEQFF. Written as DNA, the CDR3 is TGTGCCAGCAGTTTGGCAGTTGAGCAGTTCTTC.

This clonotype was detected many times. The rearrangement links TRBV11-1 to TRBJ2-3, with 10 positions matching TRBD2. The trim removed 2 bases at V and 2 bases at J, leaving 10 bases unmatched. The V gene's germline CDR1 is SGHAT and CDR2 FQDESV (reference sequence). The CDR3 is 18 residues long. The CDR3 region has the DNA TGTGCCAGCAGCTTATTTAGCGGGAGGCACGCAAACACAGATACGCAGTATTTT. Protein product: CASSLFSGRHANTDTQYF. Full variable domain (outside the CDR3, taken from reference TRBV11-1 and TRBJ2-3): EAEVAQSPRYKITEKSQAVAFWCDPISGHATLYWYRQILGQGPELLVQFQDESVVDDSQLPKDRFSAERLKGVDSTLKIQPAELGDSAMYLCASSLFSGRHANTDTQYFGPGTRLTVL.

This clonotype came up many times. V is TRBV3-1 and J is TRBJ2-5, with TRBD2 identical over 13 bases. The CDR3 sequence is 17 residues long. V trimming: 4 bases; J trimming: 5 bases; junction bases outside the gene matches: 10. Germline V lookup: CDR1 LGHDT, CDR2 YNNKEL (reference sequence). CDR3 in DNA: TGTGCCAGCAGCCCACGGGGACTAGCGGGATTCGGGGAGACCCAGTACTTC. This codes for CASSPRGLAGFGETQYF.

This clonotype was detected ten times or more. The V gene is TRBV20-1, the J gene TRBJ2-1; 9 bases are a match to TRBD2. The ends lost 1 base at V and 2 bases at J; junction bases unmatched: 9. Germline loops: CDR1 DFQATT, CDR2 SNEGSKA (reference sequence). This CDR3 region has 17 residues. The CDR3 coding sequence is TGCAGTGCTAGAGCCCCTCTGTCTAGCGGGACCTACAATGAGCAGTTCTTC. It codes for CSARAPLSSGTYNEQFF.

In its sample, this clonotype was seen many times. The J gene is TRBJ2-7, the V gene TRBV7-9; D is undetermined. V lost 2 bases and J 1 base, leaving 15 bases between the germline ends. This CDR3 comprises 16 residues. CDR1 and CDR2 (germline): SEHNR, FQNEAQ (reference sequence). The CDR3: CASSLSLGDLSYEQYF. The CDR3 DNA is TGTGCCAGCAGCTTATCATTAGGAGACTTATCCTACGAGCAGTACTTC.

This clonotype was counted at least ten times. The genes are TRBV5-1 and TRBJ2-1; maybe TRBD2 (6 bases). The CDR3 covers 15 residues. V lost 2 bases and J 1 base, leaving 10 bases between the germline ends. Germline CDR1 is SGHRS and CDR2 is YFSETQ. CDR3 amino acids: CASSLSAGSYNEQFF. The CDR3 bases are TGCGCCAGCAGCTTATCTGCGGGATCCTACAATGAGCAGTTCTTC.

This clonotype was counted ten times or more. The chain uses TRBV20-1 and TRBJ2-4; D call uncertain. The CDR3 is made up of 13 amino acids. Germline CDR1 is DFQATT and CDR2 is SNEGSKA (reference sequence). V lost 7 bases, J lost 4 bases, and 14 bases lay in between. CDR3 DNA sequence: TGCAGTGGCTCAGATACCGCTAAAAACATTCAGTACTTC. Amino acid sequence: CSGSDTAKNIQYF.

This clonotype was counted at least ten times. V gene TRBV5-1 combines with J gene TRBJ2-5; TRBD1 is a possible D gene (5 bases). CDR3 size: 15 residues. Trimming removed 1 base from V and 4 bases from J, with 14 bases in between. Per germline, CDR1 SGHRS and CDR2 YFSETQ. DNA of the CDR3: TGCGCCAGCAGCTTGTCCGCCGGCCAGGGAGAGACCCAGTACTTC. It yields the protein CASSLSAGQGETQYF. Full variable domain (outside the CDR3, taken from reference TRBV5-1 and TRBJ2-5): KAGVTQTPRYLIKTRGQQVTLSCSPISGHRSVSWYQQTPGQGLQFLFEYFSETQRNKGNFPGRFSGRQFSNSRSEMNVSTLELGDSALYLCASSLSAGQGETQYFGPGTRLLVL.

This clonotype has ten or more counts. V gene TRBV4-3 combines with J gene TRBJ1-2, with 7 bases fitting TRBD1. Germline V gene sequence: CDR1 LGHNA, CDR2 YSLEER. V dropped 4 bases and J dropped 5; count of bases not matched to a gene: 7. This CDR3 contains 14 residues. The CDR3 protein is CASSPRQGIYGYTF. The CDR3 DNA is TGCGCCAGCAGCCCCCGACAGGGAATTTATGGCTACACCTTC.

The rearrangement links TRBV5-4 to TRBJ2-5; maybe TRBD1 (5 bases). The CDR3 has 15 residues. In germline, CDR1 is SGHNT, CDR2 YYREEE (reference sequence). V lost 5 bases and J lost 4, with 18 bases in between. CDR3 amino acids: CASSSKTVSGETQYF. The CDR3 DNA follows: TGTGCCAGCAGTTCCAAGACAGTCTCGGGAGAGACCCAGTACTTC.

The CDR3 region is CASSSRPGSEQFF. CDR3 coding DNA: TGTGCCAGCAGCTCTAGACCGGGGAGTGAGCAGTTCTTC. The chain recombines TRBV27 with TRBJ2-1; TRBD2 might be the D (5 bases). V was trimmed by 6 bases and J by 9 bases, leaving 15 bases between them. Germline V gives CDR1 MNHEY, CDR2 SMNVEV (reference sequence). The CDR3 consists of 13 residues.

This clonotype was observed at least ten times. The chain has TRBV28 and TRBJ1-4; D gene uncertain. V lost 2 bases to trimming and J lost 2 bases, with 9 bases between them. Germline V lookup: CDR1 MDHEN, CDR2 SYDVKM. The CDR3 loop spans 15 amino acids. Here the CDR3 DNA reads TGTGCCAGCAGTTTAATAGGTACTACTAATGAAAAACTGTTTTTT. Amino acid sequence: CASSLIGTTNEKLFF.

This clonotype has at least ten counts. The CDR3 DNA is TGCGCCAGCAGCCAAGGTCCGGGGGAGTACGAGCAGTACTTC. Its translation is CASSQGPGEYEQYF. The V gene is TRBV4-3, the J gene TRBJ2-7; TRBD2 might be the D (6 bases). The CDR3 sequence is 14 residues long. Trimming cost V 1 base and J 4 bases, with 11 bases left between them. Per the germline V gene, CDR1 is LGHNA and CDR2 is YSLEER.

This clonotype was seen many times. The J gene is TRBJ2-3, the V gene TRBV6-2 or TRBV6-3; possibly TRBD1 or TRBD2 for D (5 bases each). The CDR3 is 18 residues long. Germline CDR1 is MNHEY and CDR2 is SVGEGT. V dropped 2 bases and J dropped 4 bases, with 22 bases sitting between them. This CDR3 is CASSYLNTGTPKADTQYF. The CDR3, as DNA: TGTGCCAGCAGTTACCTGAATACTGGGACCCCGAAAGCAGATACGCAGTATTTT.

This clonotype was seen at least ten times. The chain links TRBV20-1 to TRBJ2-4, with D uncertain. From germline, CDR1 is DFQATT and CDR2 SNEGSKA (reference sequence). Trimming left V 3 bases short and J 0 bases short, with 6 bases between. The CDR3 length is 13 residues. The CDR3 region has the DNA TGCAGTGCTAGTTTGGGAGCCAAAAACATTCAGTACTTC. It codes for CSASLGAKNIQYF.

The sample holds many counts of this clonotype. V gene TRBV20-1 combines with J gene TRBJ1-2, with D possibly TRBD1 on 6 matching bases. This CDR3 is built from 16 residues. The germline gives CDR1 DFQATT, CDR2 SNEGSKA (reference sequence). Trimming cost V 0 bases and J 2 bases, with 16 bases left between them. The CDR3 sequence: CSARDLRGSRNYGYTF. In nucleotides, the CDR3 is TGCAGTGCTAGAGATTTGAGGGGGAGTCGAAACTATGGCTACACCTTC.

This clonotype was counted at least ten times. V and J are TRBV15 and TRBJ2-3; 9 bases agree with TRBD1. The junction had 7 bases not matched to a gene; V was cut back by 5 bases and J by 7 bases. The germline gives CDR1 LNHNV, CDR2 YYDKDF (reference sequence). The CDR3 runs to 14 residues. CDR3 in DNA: TGTGCCACCAGCTTGGACAGGGGTTGGCATACGCAGTATTTT. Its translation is CATSLDRGWHTQYF. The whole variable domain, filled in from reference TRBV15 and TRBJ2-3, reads DAMVIQNPRYQVTQFGKPVTLSCSQTLNHNVMYWYQQKSSQAPKLLFHYYDKDFNNEADTPDNFQSRRPNTSFCFLDIRSPGLGDTAMYLCATSLDRGWHTQYFGPGTRLTVL.

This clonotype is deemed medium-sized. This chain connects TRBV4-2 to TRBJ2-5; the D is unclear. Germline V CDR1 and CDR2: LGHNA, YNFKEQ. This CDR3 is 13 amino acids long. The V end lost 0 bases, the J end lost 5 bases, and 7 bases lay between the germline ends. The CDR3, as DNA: TGTGCCAGCAGCCAAGAACGTTCCGAGACCCAGTACTTC. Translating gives CASSQERSETQYF.

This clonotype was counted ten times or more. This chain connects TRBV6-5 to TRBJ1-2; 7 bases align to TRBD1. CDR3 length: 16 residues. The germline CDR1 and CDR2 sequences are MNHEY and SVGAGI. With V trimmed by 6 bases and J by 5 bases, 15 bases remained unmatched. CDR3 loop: CASSATRGLSGYGYTF. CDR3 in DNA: TGTGCCAGCAGCGCCACAAGGGGGCTTTCAGGGTATGGCTACACCTTC.